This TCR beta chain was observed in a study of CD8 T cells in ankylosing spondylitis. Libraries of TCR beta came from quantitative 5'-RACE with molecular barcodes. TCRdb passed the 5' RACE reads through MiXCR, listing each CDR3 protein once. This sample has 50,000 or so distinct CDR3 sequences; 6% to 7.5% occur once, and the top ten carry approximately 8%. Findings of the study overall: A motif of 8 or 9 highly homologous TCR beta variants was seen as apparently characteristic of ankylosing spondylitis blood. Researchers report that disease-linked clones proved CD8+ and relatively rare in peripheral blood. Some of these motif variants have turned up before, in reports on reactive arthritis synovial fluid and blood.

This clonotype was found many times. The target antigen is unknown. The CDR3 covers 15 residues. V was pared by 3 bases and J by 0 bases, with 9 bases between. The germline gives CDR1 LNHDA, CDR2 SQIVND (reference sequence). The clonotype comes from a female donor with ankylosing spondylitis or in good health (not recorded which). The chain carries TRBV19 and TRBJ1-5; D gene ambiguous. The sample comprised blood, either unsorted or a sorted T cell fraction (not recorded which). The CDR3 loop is CASSMEDYSNQPQHF. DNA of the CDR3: TGTGCCAGTAGTATGGAGGACTATAGCAATCAGCCCCAGCATTTT.